Below, 2 T cell receptor beta chains from the same sample are listed, as sequenced in a study of CD8+ T cells in alopecia areata. cDNA reverse transcribed from extracted RNA served as the sequencing template. Sequenced by immunoSEQ multiplex PCR; TCRdb stores in-frame clones only, minus some. The data hold 110,000 to 150,000 clones, with around 60% observed a single time. Sequences were derived from CD4+ T cells sorted from blood, sampled at week 0. These receptors originate from a human donor with alopecia areata.

The chain links TRBV4-1 to TRBJ1-2, with TRBD1 matching over 10 bases. This CDR3 contains 16 residues. In germline, CDR1 is MGHRA, CDR2 YSYEKL. Germline trimming cut 5 bases from V and 3 bases from J; bases unmatched to any gene: 9. CDR3 sequence: CASSTRRQGAYYGYTF. The CDR3 DNA follows: TGCGCCAGCAGCACCCGGAGACAGGGGGCTTACTATGGCTACACCTTC.

The chain is built from TRBV29-1 and TRBJ1-2, with 9 bases lining up with TRBD1. Germline CDR1 SQVTM, CDR2 ANQGSEA. V lost 6 bases to trimming and J lost 4 bases; unmatched junction nucleotides: 12. The CDR3 covers 15 residues. This CDR3 is CSVDNNRGRGYGYTF. The CDR3 nucleotides are TGCAGCGTCGACAATAACAGGGGGCGCGGCTATGGCTACACCTTC.